This entry lists 25 T cell receptor beta chains sequenced from one sample in a study of blood T cells in healthy people across ages (dated by TCRdb to between 2014 and 2017). The library was generated by 5' RACE. Sequencer: Illumina HiSeq 2500. A second 7 to 11 cycle PCR used a sample-barcoded 5' primer and a J-beta primer mix. TCRdb reran the public reads through fastp at Q25 and MiXCR, keeping productive beta chains. Merged by CDR3 protein, the rows form single entries marked with the most common genes and DNA. The table for this sample lists about a million distinct CDR3 sequences; 51% of them were counted only once. Clones ranked in the top ten supply roughly 23% of the sample. The sample taken for sequencing was blood. These receptors were obtained from a woman aged 60-70 years in good health.

This clonotype was counted a few times. The V gene is TRBV29-1, the J gene TRBJ2-1; D ambiguous. The germline V gene has CDR1 SQVTM and CDR2 ANQGSEA. V gave up 4 bases and J gave up 7 bases, with 17 bases separating them. The CDR3 totals 14 residues. The CDR3 bases are TGCAGCGTTGTAGCTACCTACCTGATGAATGAGCAGTTCTTC. Protein: CSVVATYLMNEQFF.

This clonotype was detected only a few times. The CDR3 DNA reads TGTGCCAGCAGCTTAGGTTCCAGCGGACCCTACAATGAGCAGTTCTTC. Amino acids: CASSLGSSGPYNEQFF. The rearrangement links TRBV7-2 to TRBJ2-1; a weak D match, TRBD2 (5 bases). The CDR3 spans 16 residues. The V end lost 1 base, the J end lost 2 bases, and 12 bases lay between the germline ends. Germline V gene sequence: CDR1 SGHTA, CDR2 FQGNSA.

The V and J genes are TRBV2 and TRBJ2-5, with 8 bases matching TRBD1. V gave up 7 bases and J gave up 7 bases; unmatched junction bases: 14. Germline V gives CDR1 SNHLY, CDR2 FYNNEI. CDR3 size: 15 residues. The CDR3, as DNA: TGTGCCAGCAACGATGCAGGGGGCGGTAGGGGGACCCAGTACTTC. Translation: CASNDAGGGRGTQYF.

The chain uses TRBV5-6 and TRBJ2-7; 7 bases are shared with TRBD2. With 2 bases clipped from V and 6 bases from J, the junction kept 20 bases outside the gene matches. Germline assignment: CDR1 SGHDT and CDR2 YYEEEE. The CDR3 runs to 18 residues. The CDR3 DNA follows: TGTGCCAGCAGCTTAAAATTTCCTGGCGGGAGAAAGCGTGGCGAGCAGTACTTC. Translating gives CASSLKFPGGRKRGEQYF.

This clonotype was seen more than once but under ten times. The chain carries TRBV6-5 and TRBJ2-5, with D tentatively TRBD2 (6 bases). Per the germline V gene, CDR1 is MNHEY and CDR2 is SVGAGI. The CDR3 contains 14 residues. V was trimmed by 0 bases and J by 9 bases, leaving 14 bases between them. Here the CDR3 DNA reads TGTGCCAGCAGTTACTCGGGGCCGACGGGGGCCCAGTACTTC. Protein: CASSYSGPTGAQYF.

This chain uses TRBV5-5 with TRBJ2-6; the D is unclear. V lost 3 bases and J 1 base, leaving 8 bases between the germline ends. CDR3 length: 15 amino acids. Germline CDR1 is SGHKS and CDR2 is YYEKEE (reference sequence). CDR3 bases: TGTGCCAGCAGCTGGGGTTATTCTGGGGCCAACGTCCTGACTTTC. Protein product: CASSWGYSGANVLTF.

This clonotype was recorded only once. This rearrangement joins TRBV15 to TRBJ2-7; D not certain. CDR3 length: 17 residues. V dropped 1 base and J dropped 2 bases, with 18 bases sitting between them. Germline loops: CDR1 LNHNV, CDR2 YYDKDF (reference sequence). CDR3 residues: CATSRGRAGPNPYEQYF. Written as DNA, the CDR3 is TGTGCCACCAGCAGAGGTAGGGCAGGCCCGAACCCCTACGAGCAGTACTTC.

The rearrangement joins TRBV28 to TRBJ2-1; the match to TRBD2 covers 12 bases. V gave up 4 bases and J gave up 7 bases; unmatched junction bases: 5. CDR1 MDHEN and CDR2 SYDVKM come from the germline V gene. CDR3 length: 15 residues. DNA for the CDR3: TGTGCCAGCAGTTATACCGGGACTAGCGGGAATGAGCAGTTCTTC. Amino acid sequence: CASSYTGTSGNEQFF.

There are a few counts of this clonotype. The chain is built from TRBV28 and TRBJ2-5, with 8 bases aligning to TRBD2. V lost 10 bases, J lost 5 bases, and 12 bases stayed unmatched. This CDR3 spans 14 amino acids. Germline lookup yields CDR1 MDHEN and CDR2 SYDVKM. CDR3 in DNA: TGTGCCACCCTCCAACTAGCGGTAGGGGAGACCCAGTACTTC. This encodes CATLQLAVGETQYF.

This chain links TRBV7-2 with TRBJ1-1, with D unresolved. The CDR3 sequence is 14 residues long. Trimming left V 5 bases short and J 5 bases short, with 15 bases between. Germline CDR1 and CDR2: SGHTA and FQGNSA. CDR3 nucleotide sequence: TGTGCCAGCAGCCAGGACTTACGAGGGACTGAAGCTTTCTTT. The encoded protein is CASSQDLRGTEAFF.

On this clonotype itself: One junction end disagrees with the germline gene, perhaps due to a read error. The chain employs TRBV29-1 and TRBJ2-5; 7 bases line up with TRBD1. The CDR3 has 13 residues. Germline values: CDR1 SQVTM, CDR2 ANQGSEA. CDR3 DNA: TGCAGCGGTGAATCACAGGGGAGAGAGACCCAGTACTTC. Translation gives CSGESQGRETQYF.

This clonotype was counted a few times. The V and J genes are TRBV28 and TRBJ2-5; possibly TRBD2 for D (6 bases). V was trimmed by 2 bases and J by 5 bases, leaving 12 bases between them. The CDR3 sequence is 14 residues long. Germline loops: CDR1 MDHEN, CDR2 SYDVKM. The CDR3, as DNA: TGTGCCAGCAGTTTACCGGGGGACTGGGAGACCCAGTACTTC. As protein: CASSLPGDWETQYF.

The table lists this clonotype with a few counts. J is TRBJ2-7 and V is TRBV29-1; D perhaps matches TRBD2 (6 bases). The CDR3 consists of 14 residues. Trimming removed 2 bases at V and 4 bases at J, with 15 bases between. Germline assignment: CDR1 SQVTM and CDR2 ANQGSEA. The chain's CDR3 is CSVERGGNGYEQYF. The CDR3 nucleotides read TGCAGCGTTGAACGGGGCGGGAATGGTTACGAGCAGTACTTC.

The chain has TRBV4-1 and TRBJ1-4, with 10 bases lining up with TRBD1. V dropped 3 bases and J dropped 6; count of bases not matched to a gene: 4. Looked up from germline, CDR1 is MGHRA and CDR2 is YSYEKL. The CDR3 loop spans 15 amino acids. Here the CDR3 DNA reads TGCGCCAGCAGCCAGGCCGGGACAGGGGATGAAAAACTGTTTTTT. Residues: CASSQAGTGDEKLFF.

This clonotype occurred a few times. The chain joins TRBV4-1 to TRBJ1-2, with D unclear. Trimming left V 2 bases short and J 0 bases short, with 13 bases between. This CDR3 comprises 16 residues. CDR1 and CDR2 (germline): MGHRA, YSYEKL. Here the CDR3 reads CASSQSISETNYGYTF. CDR3 in DNA: TGCGCCAGCAGCCAATCGATCTCGGAAACTAACTATGGCTACACCTTC.

This clonotype was counted between two and nine times. The chain combines TRBV7-6 with TRBJ1-4; D not certain. V gave up 5 bases and J gave up 5 bases, with 12 bases separating them. The CDR3 runs 14 residues. Germline CDR1 SGHVS, CDR2 FNYEAQ. CDR3 loop: CASSVAGPNEKLFF. Written as DNA, the CDR3 is TGTGCCAGCAGCGTCGCCGGACCCAATGAAAAACTGTTTTTT.

This clonotype has a handful of counts. This chain uses TRBV6-2 or TRBV6-3 with TRBJ2-7; 14 nucleotides line up with TRBD2. V shed 10 bases and J 3 bases; nucleotides not matched to a gene: 2. Germline CDR1 is MNHEY and CDR2 is SVGEGT. The CDR3 is 13 residues long. This CDR3 is CAIGLAGGYEQYF. CDR3 nucleotides: TGTGCCATAGGACTAGCGGGAGGCTACGAGCAGTACTTC.

The sample holds one count of this clonotype. J is TRBJ2-7 and V is TRBV11-1; D remains unclear. V was cut by 5 bases and J by 3 bases, with 14 bases left in between. Germline CDR1 SGHAT, CDR2 FQDESV (reference sequence). The CDR3 spans 14 residues. The CDR3 bases are TGTGCCAGCAGCCCCATTCAAGGCAACTACGAGCAGTACTTC. The encoded protein is CASSPIQGNYEQYF. Together with reference TRBV11-1 and TRBJ2-7, the CDR3 gives the full variable domain: EAEVAQSPRYKITEKSQAVAFWCDPISGHATLYWYRQILGQGPELLVQFQDESVVDDSQLPKDRFSAERLKGVDSTLKIQPAELGDSAMYLCASSPIQGNYEQYFGPGTRLTVT.

The rearrangement links TRBV5-5 to TRBJ2-4; no clear D gene. CDR3 length: 14 residues. The V and J ends lost 1 base and 0 bases respectively, with 5 bases between them. CDR1 and CDR2 (germline): SGHKS, YYEKEE (reference sequence). The CDR3 reads CASSLPLAKNIQYF. For the CDR3, the DNA is TGTGCCAGCAGCTTGCCATTAGCCAAAAACATTCAGTACTTC.

The table lists this clonotype with a count of one. The chain is built from TRBV20-1 and TRBJ1-2; D remains unclear. Germline V gives CDR1 DFQATT, CDR2 SNEGSKA (reference sequence). CDR3 length equals 14 residues. V shed 1 base and J shed 8 bases, with 17 bases lying between them. CDR3 amino acids: CSARAVSQSGGYTF. The DNA for the CDR3 is TGCAGTGCTAGAGCCGTATCACAATCGGGAGGCTACACCTTC.

This clonotype came up many times. The CDR3 DNA reads TGCAGCGTTGAATTGCGGGATAATCAAAACATTCAGTACTTC. Translation gives CSVELRDNQNIQYF. This chain links TRBV29-1 with TRBJ2-4, with D tentatively TRBD2 (6 bases). Germline CDR1 and CDR2: SQVTM and ANQGSEA. V lost 2 bases, J lost 5 bases, and 13 bases lay in between. The CDR3 runs 14 residues. The full variable domain, completed using reference TRBV29-1 and TRBJ2-4, is SAVISQKPSRDICQRGTSLTIQCQVDSQVTMMFWYRQQPGQSLTLIATANQGSEATYESGFVIDKFPISRPNLTFSTLTVSNMSPEDSSIYLCSVELRDNQNIQYFGAGTRLSVL.

Notes on this clonotype: Germline and junction disagree at one end, which may indicate a read error. The CDR3 DNA is TGTGCCGGCAGCGGGACCTTCCAAGAGACCCAGTACTTC. Translated, it gives CAGSGTFQETQYF. The rearrangement uses TRBV6-2 or TRBV6-3 and TRBJ2-5, with 7 bases lining up with TRBD2. Germline V lookup: CDR1 MNHEY, CDR2 SVGEGT. The CDR3 has 13 amino acids.

This clonotype has more than one count but fewer than ten. The V gene is TRBV7-9, the J gene TRBJ2-7; unclear D gene. The CDR3 length is 14 residues. Trimming took off 2 bases at V and 4 bases at J, with 12 bases between the two ends. Germline CDR1 is SEHNR and CDR2 is FQNEAQ (reference sequence). The CDR3 is CASSLMRQRYEQYF. The CDR3 coding sequence is TGTGCCAGCAGCTTAATGCGGCAGCGATACGAGCAGTACTTC.

This clonotype showed up many times. The chain is built from TRBV7-3 and TRBJ2-1; D may be TRBD2 (5 bases). Germline CDR1 SGHTA, CDR2 FQGTGA. This CDR3 has 12 residues. V lost 8 bases and J 7 bases, leaving 12 bases between the germline ends. As DNA, the CDR3 is TGTGCCAGCTTGGGCGGAGGTAATGAGCAGTTCTTC. This codes for CASLGGGNEQFF.

The V call is TRBV15, the J call TRBJ1-6, with a tentative D call TRBD1 (6 bases). Germline V CDR1 and CDR2: LNHNV, YYDKDF (reference sequence). The length of the CDR3 is 15 residues. Trimming removed 5 bases at V and 4 bases at J, with 12 bases between. The CDR3 sequence: CATSLRQGYNSPLHF. DNA of the CDR3: TGTGCCACCAGCCTTCGGCAGGGGTATAATTCACCCCTCCACTTT.